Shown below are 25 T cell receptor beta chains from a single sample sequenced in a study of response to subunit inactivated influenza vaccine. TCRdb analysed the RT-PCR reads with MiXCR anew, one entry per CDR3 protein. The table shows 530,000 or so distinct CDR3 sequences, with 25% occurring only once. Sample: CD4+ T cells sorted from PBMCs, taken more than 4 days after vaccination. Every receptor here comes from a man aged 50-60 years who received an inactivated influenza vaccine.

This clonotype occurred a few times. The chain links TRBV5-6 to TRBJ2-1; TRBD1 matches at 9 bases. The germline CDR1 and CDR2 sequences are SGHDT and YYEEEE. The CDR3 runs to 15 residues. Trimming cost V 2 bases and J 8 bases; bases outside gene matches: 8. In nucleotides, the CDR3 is TGTGCCAGCAGCTTCGGGACAGGGCTTTTCGATGAGCAGTTCTTC. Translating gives CASSFGTGLFDEQFF.

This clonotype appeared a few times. This chain's CDR3 is CASSAKRGEGFYEQYF. DNA of the CDR3: TGTGCCAGCAGCGCTAAGCGGGGTGAGGGATTTTACGAGCAGTACTTC. The V call is TRBV9, the J call TRBJ2-7; 7 bases match TRBD2. The CDR3 is 16 amino acids. V gave up 3 bases and J gave up 4 bases; unmatched junction bases: 13. Germline loops: CDR1 SGDLS, CDR2 YYNGEE.

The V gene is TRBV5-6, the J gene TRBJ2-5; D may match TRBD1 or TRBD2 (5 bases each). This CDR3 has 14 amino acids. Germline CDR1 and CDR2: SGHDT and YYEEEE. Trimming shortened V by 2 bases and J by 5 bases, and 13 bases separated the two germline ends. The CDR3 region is CASSFPGPQETQYF. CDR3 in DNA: TGTGCCAGCAGCTTCCCGGGACCCCAGGAGACCCAGTACTTC.

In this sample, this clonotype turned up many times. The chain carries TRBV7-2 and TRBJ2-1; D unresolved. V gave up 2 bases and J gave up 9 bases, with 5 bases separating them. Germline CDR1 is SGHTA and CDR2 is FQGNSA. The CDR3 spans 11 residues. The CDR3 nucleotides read TGTGCCAGCAGCTTAAAGTTTGAGCAGTTCTTC. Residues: CASSLKFEQFF.

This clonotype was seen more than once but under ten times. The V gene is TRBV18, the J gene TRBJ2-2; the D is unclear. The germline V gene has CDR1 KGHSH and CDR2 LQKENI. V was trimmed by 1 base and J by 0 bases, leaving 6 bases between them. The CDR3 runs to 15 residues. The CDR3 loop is CASSPQQTNTGELFF. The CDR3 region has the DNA TGTGCCAGCTCACCACAACAGACGAACACCGGGGAGCTGTTTTTT.

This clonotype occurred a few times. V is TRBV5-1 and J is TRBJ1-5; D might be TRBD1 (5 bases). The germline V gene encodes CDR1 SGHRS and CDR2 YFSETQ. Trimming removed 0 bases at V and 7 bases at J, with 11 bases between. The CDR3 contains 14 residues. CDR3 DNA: TGCGCCAGCAGCTTGGGAGGGGTCGGACAGCCCCAGCATTTT. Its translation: CASSLGGVGQPQHF.

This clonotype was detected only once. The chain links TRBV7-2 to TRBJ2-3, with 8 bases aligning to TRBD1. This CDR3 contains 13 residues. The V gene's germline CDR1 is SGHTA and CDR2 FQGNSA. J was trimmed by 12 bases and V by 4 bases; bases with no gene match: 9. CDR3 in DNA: TGTGCCAGCAGCTCAACAGACAGGGGTCTTCAGTATTTT. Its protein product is CASSSTDRGLQYF.

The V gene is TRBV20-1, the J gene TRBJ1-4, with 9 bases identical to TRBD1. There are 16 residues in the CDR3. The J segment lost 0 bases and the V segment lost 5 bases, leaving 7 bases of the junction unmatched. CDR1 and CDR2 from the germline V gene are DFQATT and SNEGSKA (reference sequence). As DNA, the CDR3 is TGCAGTGCTGGACAAACAGGGGGCCCAACTAATGAAAAACTGTTTTTT. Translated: CSAGQTGGPTNEKLFF.

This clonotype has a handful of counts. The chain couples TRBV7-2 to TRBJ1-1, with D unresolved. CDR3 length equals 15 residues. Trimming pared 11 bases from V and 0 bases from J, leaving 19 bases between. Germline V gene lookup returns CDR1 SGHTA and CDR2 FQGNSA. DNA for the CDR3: TGTGCCTCGGGATCTGACGGAGGAATGAACACTGAAGCTTTCTTT. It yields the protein CASGSDGGMNTEAFF.

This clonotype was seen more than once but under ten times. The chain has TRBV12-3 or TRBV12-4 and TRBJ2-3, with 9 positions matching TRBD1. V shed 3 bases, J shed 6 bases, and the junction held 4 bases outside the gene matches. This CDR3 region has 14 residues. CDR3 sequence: CASSFTGGIDTQYF. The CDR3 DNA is TGTGCCAGCAGTTTCACAGGGGGCATTGATACGCAGTATTTT.

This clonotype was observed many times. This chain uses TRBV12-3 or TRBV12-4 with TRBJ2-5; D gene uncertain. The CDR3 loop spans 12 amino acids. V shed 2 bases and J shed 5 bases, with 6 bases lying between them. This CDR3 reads CASSLSRETQYF. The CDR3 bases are TGTGCCAGCAGTTTAAGCAGGGAGACCCAGTACTTC.

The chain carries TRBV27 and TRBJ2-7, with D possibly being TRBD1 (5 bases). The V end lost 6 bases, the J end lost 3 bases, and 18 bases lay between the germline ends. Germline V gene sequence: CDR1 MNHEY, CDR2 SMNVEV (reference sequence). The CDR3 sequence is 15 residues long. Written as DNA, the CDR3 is TGTGCCAGCAGCCCCCTTGGGGCCCCCGGCTACGAGCAGTACTTC. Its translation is CASSPLGAPGYEQYF.

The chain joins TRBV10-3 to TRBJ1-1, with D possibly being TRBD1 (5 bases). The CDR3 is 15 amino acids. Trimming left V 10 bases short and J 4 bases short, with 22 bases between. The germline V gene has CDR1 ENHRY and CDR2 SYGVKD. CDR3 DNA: TGTGCCAGCGTATACGAGAGGGGAAAGGCCACTGAAGCTTTCTTT. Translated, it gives CASVYERGKATEAFF.

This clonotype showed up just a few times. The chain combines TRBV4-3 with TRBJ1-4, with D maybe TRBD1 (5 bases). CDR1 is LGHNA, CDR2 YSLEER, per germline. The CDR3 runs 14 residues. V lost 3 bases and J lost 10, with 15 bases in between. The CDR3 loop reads CASSQAKRGPKLFF. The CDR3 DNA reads TGCGCCAGCAGCCAGGCTAAAAGGGGACCAAAACTGTTTTTT.

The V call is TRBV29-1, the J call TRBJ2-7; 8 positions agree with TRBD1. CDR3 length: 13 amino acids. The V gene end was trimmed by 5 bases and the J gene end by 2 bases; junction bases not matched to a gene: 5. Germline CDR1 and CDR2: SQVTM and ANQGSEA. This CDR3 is CSVRTGYTYEQYF. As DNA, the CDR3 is TGCAGCGTTCGGACAGGGTATACCTACGAGCAGTACTTC.

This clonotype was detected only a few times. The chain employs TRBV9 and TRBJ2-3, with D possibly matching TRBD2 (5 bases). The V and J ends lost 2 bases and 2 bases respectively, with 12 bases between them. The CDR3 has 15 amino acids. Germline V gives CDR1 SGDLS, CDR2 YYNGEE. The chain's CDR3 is CASSVTGNPTDTQYF. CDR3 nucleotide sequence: TGTGCCAGCAGCGTCACCGGGAACCCCACAGATACGCAGTATTTT.

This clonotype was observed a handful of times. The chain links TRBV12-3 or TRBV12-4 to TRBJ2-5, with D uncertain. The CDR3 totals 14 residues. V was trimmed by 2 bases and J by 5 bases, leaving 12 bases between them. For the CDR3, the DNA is TGTGCCAGCAGTTTAAGGCAGGATATGGAGACCCAGTACTTC. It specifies CASSLRQDMETQYF.

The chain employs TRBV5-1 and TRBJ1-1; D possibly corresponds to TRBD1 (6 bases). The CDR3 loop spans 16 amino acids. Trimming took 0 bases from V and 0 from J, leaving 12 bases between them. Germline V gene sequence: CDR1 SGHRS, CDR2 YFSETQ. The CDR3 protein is CASSLELGHMNTEAFF. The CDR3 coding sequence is TGCGCCAGCAGCTTGGAGCTGGGACACATGAACACTGAAGCTTTCTTT. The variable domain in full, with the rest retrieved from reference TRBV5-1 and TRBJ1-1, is KAGVTQTPRYLIKTRGQQVTLSCSPISGHRSVSWYQQTPGQGLQFLFEYFSETQRNKGNFPGRFSGRQFSNSRSEMNVSTLELGDSALYLCASSLELGHMNTEAFFGQGTRLTVV.

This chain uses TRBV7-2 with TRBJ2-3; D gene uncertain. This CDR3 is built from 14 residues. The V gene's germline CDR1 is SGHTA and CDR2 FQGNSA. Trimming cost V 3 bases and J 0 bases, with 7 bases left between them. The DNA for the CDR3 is TGTGCCAGCAGCTTCAGGATAAGCACAGATACGCAGTATTTT. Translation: CASSFRISTDTQYF.

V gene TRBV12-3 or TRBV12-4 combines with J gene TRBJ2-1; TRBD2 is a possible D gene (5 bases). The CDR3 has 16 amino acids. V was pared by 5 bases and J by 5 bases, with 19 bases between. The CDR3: CASSLGPLGNNNEQFF. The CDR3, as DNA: TGTGCCAGCAGTCTAGGACCTCTCGGGAATAACAATGAGCAGTTCTTC.

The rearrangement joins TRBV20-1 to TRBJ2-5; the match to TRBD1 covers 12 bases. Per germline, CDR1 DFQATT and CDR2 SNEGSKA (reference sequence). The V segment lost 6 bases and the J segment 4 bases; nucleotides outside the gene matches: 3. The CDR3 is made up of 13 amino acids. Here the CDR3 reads CSAGTGGGETQYF. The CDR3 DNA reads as TGCAGTGCCGGGACAGGGGGCGGAGAGACCCAGTACTTC.

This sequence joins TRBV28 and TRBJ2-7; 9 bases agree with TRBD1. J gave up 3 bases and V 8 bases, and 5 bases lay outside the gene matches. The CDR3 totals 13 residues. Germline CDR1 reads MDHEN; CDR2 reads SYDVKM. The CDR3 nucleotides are TGTGCCAGCCAACCGGGACAGGGCTACGAGCAGTACTTC. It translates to CASQPGQGYEQYF.

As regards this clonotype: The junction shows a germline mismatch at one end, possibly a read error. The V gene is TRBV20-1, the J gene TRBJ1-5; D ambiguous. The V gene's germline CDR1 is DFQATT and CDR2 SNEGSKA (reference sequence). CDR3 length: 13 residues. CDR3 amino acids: CSARDSGNRPQHF. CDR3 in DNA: TGCAGTGCTAGAGATTCGGGTAATCGGCCCCAGCATTTT.

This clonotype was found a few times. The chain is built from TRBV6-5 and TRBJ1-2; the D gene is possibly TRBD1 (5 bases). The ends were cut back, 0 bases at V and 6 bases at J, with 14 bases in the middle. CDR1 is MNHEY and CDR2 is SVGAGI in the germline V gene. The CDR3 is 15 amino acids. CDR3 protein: CASSYSSGTLNGYTF. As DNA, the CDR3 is TGTGCCAGCAGTTACTCGAGTGGGACCTTGAATGGCTACACCTTC.

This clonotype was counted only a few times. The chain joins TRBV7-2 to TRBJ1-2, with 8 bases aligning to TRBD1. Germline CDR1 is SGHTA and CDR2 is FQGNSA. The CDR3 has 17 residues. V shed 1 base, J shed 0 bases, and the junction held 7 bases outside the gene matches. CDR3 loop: CASSLGPLQGANYGYTF. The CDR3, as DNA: TGTGCCAGCAGCTTAGGCCCACTACAGGGGGCTAACTATGGCTACACCTTC.